This T cell receptor beta chain came from a study of T cell changes during pregnancy in multiple sclerosis. Repertoires were generated with immunoSEQ multiplex PCR, while TCRdb's copy carries only in-frame clones and drops some. The sample contains about 64,000 clones, 92% of which appear only once. V lost 2 bases and J 9 bases, leaving 16 bases between the germline ends. Germline values: CDR1 MNHEY, CDR2 SMNVEV (reference sequence). This CDR3 is built from 14 residues. The TCR was taken from a female donor with multiple sclerosis, enrolled in a pregnancy study. The J gene is TRBJ1-1, the V gene TRBV27; the D gene is possibly TRBD1 (5 bases). The sequences come from peripheral blood, collected in the second trimester of pregnancy. This CDR3 is CASSLEGAGGKAFF. The CDR3 region has the DNA TGTGCCAGCAGTTTAGAAGGCGCCGGGGGAAAAGCTTTCTTT.